Sequencing of this T cell receptor (beta chain) was carried out in a study of monozygotic twins with inflammatory bowel disease. Study-level findings and limits: Repertoire similarity did not separate concordant from discordant twins, possibly from limited power. Especially with disease activity, IBD patients had fewer clonotypes in common with others than healthy twins did.

Germline V gives CDR1 SGHTA, CDR2 FQGNSA. This CDR3 is 15 amino acids long. Concerning this clonotype itself: Antigen: not known.

Eight distinct reactions (per sample) were used to make the cDNA. No DNA is given; TCRdb re-called the 5' RACE reads and lists each CDR3 protein once. Its listing shows about 330,000 distinct CDR3 sequences. The chain joins TRBV7-2 to TRBJ2-5; checking the TCRdb D call of TRBD2 is not possible without DNA. This sequence originates from a human donor with ulcerative colitis or Crohn's disease, or a healthy co-twin of an affected twin (not recorded which). What was sequenced was blood. CDR3 protein: CASSLQGRGEETQYF.